A single sample gave rise to the 15 T cell receptor beta chains below, sequenced in a study of read filtering for tumor transcriptome and immune sequencing. From roughly 0.4 ug of RNA, a library with molecular barcoded alpha/delta and beta/gamma adaptors was made. TCRdb re-derived calls from the reads in MiXCR, one entry per CDR3 protein. The repertoire holds under 150,000 distinct CDR3 sequences, with 13% as singletons. Sequencing was performed on a population of CD138-negative cells sorted from bone marrow. The source of these receptors is a donor at least 40 years old with multiple myeloma.

Turning to this clonotype: This may be a read error: a much more frequent sequence differs by one nucleotide. The rearrangement uses TRBV29-1 and TRBJ1-1, with D tentatively TRBD1 (6 bases). Trimming shortened V by 7 bases and J by 6 bases, and 15 bases separated the two germline ends. The CDR3 has 12 residues. From germline, CDR1 is SQVTM and CDR2 ANQGSEA. The CDR3 here is CSAPRGGSEAFF. The CDR3 DNA follows: TGCAGCGCTCCCAGGGGAGGGTCTGAAGCTTTCTTT. Together with reference TRBV29-1 and TRBJ1-1, the CDR3 gives the full variable domain: SAVISQKPSRDICQRGTSLTIQCQVDSQVTMMFWYRQQPGQSLTLIATANQGSEATYESGFVIDKFPISRPNLTFSTLTVSNMSPEDSSIYLCSAPRGGSEAFFGQGTRLTVV.

With regard to this clonotype: Mismatch with germline at one junction end may stem from a read error. V is TRBV11-2 and J is TRBJ2-1, with D possibly matching TRBD1 (6 bases). Germline assignment: CDR1 SGHAT and CDR2 FQNNGV. The CDR3 spans 13 residues. In DNA form, the CDR3 reads TGTGCCAGCAACGCAACAGGGTACGATGAGCAGCTCTTC. Protein: CASNATGYDEQLF.

The chain recombines TRBV7-3 with TRBJ2-5; D not resolved. CDR3 length: 15 residues. V lost 3 bases and J lost 4, with 15 bases in between. Germline V lookup: CDR1 SGHTA, CDR2 FQGTGA. The CDR3 coding sequence is TGTGCCAGCAGCTTTTATGCGACGGTGAGAGAGACCCAGTACTTC. Translating gives CASSFYATVRETQYF.

As regards this clonotype: The junction shows a germline mismatch at one end, possibly a read error. The chain recombines TRBV7-2 with TRBJ2-6, with D possibly being TRBD1 (5 bases). The CDR3 is 15 amino acids. The germline gives CDR1 SGHTA, CDR2 FQGNSA. CDR3 sequence (DNA): TGTGCCAGCAGCTTAGATAGCTCTGGGGCCAACGCCCTGACTTTC. This sequence encodes CASSLDSSGANALTF. The whole variable domain, filled in from reference TRBV7-2 and TRBJ2-6, reads GAGVSQSPSNKVTEKGKDVELRCDPISGHTALYWYRQSLGQGLEFLIYFQGNSAPDKSGLPSDRFSAERTGGSVSTLTIQRTQQEDSAVYLCASSLDSSGANALTFGAGSRLTVL.

With regard to this clonotype: The CDR3 end shows no conserved phenylalanine or tryptophan, and so a read error is likely. As DNA, the CDR3 is TGCAGCGTTGAAACTTGGGGGCAGGGGCGCTCTGGAAACACCATATATTCT. As protein: CSVETWGQGRSGNTIYS. This sequence joins TRBV29-1 and TRBJ1-3, with D tentatively TRBD1 (6 bases). Germline lookup yields CDR1 SQVTM and CDR2 ANQGSEA. V gave up 2 bases and J gave up 0 bases, with 17 bases separating them. This CDR3 region has 17 residues.

There are a few counts of this clonotype. The rearrangement links TRBV29-1 to TRBJ2-7, with 9 bases aligning to TRBD1. The CDR3 runs to 13 residues. J lost 7 bases, V lost 5 bases, and 9 bases had no gene match. Germline CDR1 reads SQVTM; CDR2 reads ANQGSEA. The CDR3 bases are TGCAGCGTTACGACAGGGGGAAAACGGGAGCAGTACTTC. Its translation is CSVTTGGKREQYF.

A remark on this clonotype: The conserved closing phenylalanine or tryptophan is absent in this CDR3, likely reflecting a read error. The CDR3 reads CASRDSPAEQYS. CDR3 nucleotide sequence: TGTGCCAGCCGGGACTCCCCGGCCGAGCAGTACTCC. The rearrangement links TRBV6-6 to TRBJ2-7, with D possibly TRBD2 on 6 matching bases. The ends were cut back, 8 bases at V and 6 bases at J, with 14 bases in the middle. This CDR3 has 12 residues. Germline CDR1 reads MNHNY; CDR2 reads SVGAGI (reference sequence).

This chain uses TRBV30 with TRBJ1-1; TRBD1 matches at 7 bases. The CDR3 has 14 residues. The junction had 10 bases not matched to a gene; V was cut back by 5 bases and J by 4 bases. Germline V lookup: CDR1 GTSNPN, CDR2 SVGIG (reference sequence). The CDR3 DNA sequence: TGTGCCTGGGATGAAGGGGGCGCGGGCACTGAAGCTTTCTTT. This codes for CAWDEGGAGTEAFF.

This clonotype was counted ten times or more. The chain uses TRBV7-3 and TRBJ2-2, with 11 positions matching TRBD1. CDR3 length: 17 amino acids. Germline V CDR1 and CDR2: SGHTA, FQGTGA. Losses at the gene ends were 3 bases for V and 5 bases for J; bases not matched to a gene: 8. In DNA, the CDR3 is TGTGCCAGCAGCTTTACCCGGACAGGGGGCGGGACCGGGGAGCTGTTTTTT. It yields the protein CASSFTRTGGGTGELFF.

This clonotype was seen many times. This sequence joins TRBV20-1 and TRBJ2-7, with 7 bases fitting TRBD2. Germline V CDR1 and CDR2: DFQATT, SNEGSKA (reference sequence). This CDR3 is built from 14 residues. Losses at the gene ends were 0 bases for V and 2 bases for J; bases not matched to a gene: 4. This chain's CDR3 is CSARDWRETYEQYF. The CDR3 DNA is TGCAGTGCTAGAGATTGGCGGGAGACCTACGAGCAGTACTTC.

Ten or more counts support this clonotype. The chain recombines TRBV7-9 with TRBJ1-4, with TRBD1 matching over 9 bases. The CDR3 is 13 residues long. With V trimmed by 3 bases and J by 8 bases, 1 base remained unmatched. CDR1 is SEHNR and CDR2 is FQNEAQ in the germline V gene (reference sequence). This CDR3 reads CASSFGQGEKLFF. CDR3 DNA sequence: TGTGCCAGCAGCTTCGGACAGGGGGAAAAACTGTTTTTT.

This clonotype was found a few times. The gene calls are TRBV12-3 or TRBV12-4 and TRBJ2-5; 12 nucleotides match TRBD2. V gave up 4 bases and J gave up 5 bases; unmatched junction bases: 5. The CDR3 totals 15 residues. The CDR3 DNA reads TGTGCCAGCAGTTCGACTAGCGGGAGTAGGGAGACCCAGTACTTC. It yields the protein CASSSTSGSRETQYF.

The V and J genes are TRBV7-2 and TRBJ2-5; 7 bases align to TRBD2. This CDR3 is built from 16 residues. The germline CDR1 and CDR2 sequences are SGHTA and FQGNSA. With V trimmed by 1 base and J by 5 bases, 10 bases remained unmatched. The CDR3 DNA reads as TGTGCCAGCAGCTTAGTTGGGGGAGGGGACGGCGAGACCCAGTACTTC. Translating gives CASSLVGGGDGETQYF.

At least ten counts were recorded for this clonotype. The chain uses TRBV11-2 and TRBJ2-1; TRBD1 matches 9 bases. The V segment lost 7 bases and the J segment 7 bases; nucleotides outside the gene matches: 2. From germline, CDR1 is SGHAT and CDR2 FQNNGV. The CDR3 contains 12 residues. Here the CDR3 reads CASKDRGNEQFF. The CDR3 DNA follows: TGTGCCAGCAAGGACAGGGGAAATGAGCAGTTCTTC.

V usage is TRBV7-3 and J usage is TRBJ2-6; D assignment may be TRBD1 or TRBD2 (5 bases each). The CDR3 contains 16 residues. V was clipped by 2 bases and J by 2 bases, with 10 bases between them. CDR1 is SGHTA and CDR2 is FQGTGA in the germline V gene. DNA for the CDR3: TGTGCCAGCAGCTTATGGGACGGGACTGGGGCCAACGTCCTGACTTTC. Its translation is CASSLWDGTGANVLTF.